The present T cell receptor beta chain was sequenced within a study of early T cells in non-severe SARS-CoV-2 infection. Overall study: Unsorted whole-blood RNA was sequenced in bulk, leaving chains unpaired.

CDR3 size: 15 residues. Trimming took 5 bases from V and 0 from J, leaving 13 bases between them. Separate cDNA molecules each had unique molecular identifiers attached to them. TCRdb used MiXCR to reprocess the 5' RACE reads, holding one entry per CDR3 protein. Of around 70,000 distinct CDR3 sequences listed, 9% to 15% were seen once; the top ten hold about 4%. This clonotype was detected only a few times. This TCR was sampled from an adult who was a healthcare worker with PCR-confirmed SARS-CoV-2 infection or an uninfected control (not recorded which). V and J are TRBV12-3 or TRBV12-4 and TRBJ1-1; no reliable D call. The sequenced material came from whole blood. The DNA for the CDR3 is TGTGCCAGCAGTCTCAGGACGGAGATGAACACTGAAGCTTTCTTT. Its protein is CASSLRTEMNTEAFF.